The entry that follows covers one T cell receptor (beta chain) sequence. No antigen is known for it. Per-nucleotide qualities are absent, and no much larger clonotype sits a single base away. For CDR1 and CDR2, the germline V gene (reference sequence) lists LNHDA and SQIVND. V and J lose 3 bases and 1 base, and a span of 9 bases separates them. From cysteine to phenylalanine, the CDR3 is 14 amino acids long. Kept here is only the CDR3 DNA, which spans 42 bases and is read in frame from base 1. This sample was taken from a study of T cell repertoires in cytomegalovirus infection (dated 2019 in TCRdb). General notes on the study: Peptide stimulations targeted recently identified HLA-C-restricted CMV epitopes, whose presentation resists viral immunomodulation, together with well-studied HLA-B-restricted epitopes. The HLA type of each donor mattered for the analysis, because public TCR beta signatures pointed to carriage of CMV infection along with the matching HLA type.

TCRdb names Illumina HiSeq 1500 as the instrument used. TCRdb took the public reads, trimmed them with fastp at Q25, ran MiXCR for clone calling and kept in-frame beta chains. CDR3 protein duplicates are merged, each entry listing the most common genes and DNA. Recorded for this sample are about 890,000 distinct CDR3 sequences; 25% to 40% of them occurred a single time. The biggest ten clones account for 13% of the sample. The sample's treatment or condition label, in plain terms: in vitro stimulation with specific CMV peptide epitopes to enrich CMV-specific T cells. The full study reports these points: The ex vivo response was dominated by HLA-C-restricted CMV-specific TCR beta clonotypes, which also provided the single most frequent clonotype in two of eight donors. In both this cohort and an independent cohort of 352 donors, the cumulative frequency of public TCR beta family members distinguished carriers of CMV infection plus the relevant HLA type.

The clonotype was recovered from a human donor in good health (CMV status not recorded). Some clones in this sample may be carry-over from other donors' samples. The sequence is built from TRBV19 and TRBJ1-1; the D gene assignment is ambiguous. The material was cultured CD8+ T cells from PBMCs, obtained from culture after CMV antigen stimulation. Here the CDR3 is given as CASSIQAGNTEAFF. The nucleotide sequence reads TGTGCCAGTAGTATTCAGGCCGGGAACACTGAAGCTTTCTTT.